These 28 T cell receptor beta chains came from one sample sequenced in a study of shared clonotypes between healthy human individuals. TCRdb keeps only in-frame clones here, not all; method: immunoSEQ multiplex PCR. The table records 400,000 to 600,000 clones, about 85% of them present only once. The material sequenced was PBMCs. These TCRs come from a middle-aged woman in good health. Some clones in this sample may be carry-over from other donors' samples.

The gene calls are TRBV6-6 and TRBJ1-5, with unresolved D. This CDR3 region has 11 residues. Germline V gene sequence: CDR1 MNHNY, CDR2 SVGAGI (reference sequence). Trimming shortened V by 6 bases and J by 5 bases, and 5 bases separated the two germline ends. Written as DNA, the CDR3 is TGTGCCAGCAGCCAAGATCAGCCCCAGCATTTT. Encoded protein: CASSQDQPQHF.

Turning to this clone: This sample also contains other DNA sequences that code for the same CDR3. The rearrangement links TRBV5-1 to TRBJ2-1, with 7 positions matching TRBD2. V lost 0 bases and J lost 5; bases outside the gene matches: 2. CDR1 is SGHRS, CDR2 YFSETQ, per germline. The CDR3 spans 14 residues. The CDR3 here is CASSLVLANNEQFF. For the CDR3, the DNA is TGCGCCAGCAGCTTGGTACTAGCGAACAATGAGCAGTTCTTC.

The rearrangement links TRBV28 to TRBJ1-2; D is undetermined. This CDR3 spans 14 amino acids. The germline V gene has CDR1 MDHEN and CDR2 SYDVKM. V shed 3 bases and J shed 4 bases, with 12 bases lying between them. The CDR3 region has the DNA TGTGCCAGCAGTTTCCCCGGGGTCGGCTATGGCTACACCTTC. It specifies CASSFPGVGYGYTF.

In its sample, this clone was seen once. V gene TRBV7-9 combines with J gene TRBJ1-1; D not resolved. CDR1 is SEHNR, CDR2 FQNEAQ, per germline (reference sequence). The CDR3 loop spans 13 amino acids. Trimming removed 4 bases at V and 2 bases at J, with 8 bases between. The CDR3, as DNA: TGTGCCAGCAGCTGGCAAGAAAACACTGAAGCTTTCTTT. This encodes CASSWQENTEAFF.

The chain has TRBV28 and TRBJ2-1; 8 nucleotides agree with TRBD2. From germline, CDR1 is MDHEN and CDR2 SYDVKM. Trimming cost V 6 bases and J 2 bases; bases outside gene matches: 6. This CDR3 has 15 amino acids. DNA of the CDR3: TGTGCCAGCAGAGTCCTCGGGGGGGCCTACAATGAGCAGTTCTTC. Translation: CASRVLGGAYNEQFF.

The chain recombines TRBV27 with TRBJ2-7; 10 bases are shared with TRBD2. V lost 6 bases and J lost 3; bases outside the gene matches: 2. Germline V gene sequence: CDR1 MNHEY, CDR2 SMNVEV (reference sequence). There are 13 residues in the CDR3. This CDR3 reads CASRGLALYEQYF. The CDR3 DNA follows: TGTGCCAGCAGGGGACTAGCGCTCTACGAGCAGTACTTC.

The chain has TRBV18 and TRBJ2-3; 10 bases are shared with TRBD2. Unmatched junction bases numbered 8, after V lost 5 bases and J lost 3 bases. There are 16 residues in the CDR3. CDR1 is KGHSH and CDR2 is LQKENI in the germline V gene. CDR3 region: CASSRKREGLTDTQYF. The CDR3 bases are TGTGCCAGCTCAAGAAAGCGGGAGGGCTTAACAGATACGCAGTATTTT.

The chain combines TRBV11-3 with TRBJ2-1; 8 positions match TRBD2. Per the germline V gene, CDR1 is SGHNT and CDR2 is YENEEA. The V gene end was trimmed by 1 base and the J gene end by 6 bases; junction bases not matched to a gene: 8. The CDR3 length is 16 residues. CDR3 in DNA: TGTGCCAGCAGCTTAGGCGAGGTTCTAGCGGGCAATGAGCAGTTCTTC. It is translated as CASSLGEVLAGNEQFF.

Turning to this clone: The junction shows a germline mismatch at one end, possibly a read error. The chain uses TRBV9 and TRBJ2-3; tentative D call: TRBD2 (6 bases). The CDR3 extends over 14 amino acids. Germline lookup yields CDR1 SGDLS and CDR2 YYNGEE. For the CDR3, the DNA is TGTGCCAGCAGCGTAGCGGGAGACCCAGGCCGAGTGAATTTT. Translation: CASSVAGDPGRVNF.

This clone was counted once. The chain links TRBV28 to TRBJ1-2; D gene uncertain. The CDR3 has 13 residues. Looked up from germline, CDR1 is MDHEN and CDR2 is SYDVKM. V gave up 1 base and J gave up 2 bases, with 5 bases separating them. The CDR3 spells CASSLSQNYGYTF. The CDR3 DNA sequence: TGTGCCAGCAGTTTATCACAGAACTATGGCTACACCTTC.

The chain's CDR3 is CASSPDRGEYKNIQYF. The CDR3 DNA reads as TGTGCCAGCAGTCCCGACAGGGGGGAATACAAAAACATTCAGTACTTC. This rearrangement joins TRBV27 to TRBJ2-4, with 9 nucleotides matching TRBD1. Per germline, CDR1 MNHEY and CDR2 SMNVEV (reference sequence). V lost 5 bases to trimming and J lost 3 bases; unmatched junction nucleotides: 8. CDR3 length: 16 residues.

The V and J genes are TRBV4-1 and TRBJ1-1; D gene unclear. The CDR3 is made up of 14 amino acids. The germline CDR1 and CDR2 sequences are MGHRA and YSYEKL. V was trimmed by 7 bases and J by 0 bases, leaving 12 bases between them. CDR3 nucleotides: TGCGCCAGCACCCCCCACGGGATGAACACTGAAGCTTTCTTT. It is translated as CASTPHGMNTEAFF.

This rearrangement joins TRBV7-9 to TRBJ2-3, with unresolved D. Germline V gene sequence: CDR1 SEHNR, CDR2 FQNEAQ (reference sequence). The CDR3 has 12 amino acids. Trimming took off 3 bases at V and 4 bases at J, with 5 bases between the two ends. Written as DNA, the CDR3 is TGTGCCAGCAGCTTTTCAGCAGATACGCAGTATTTT. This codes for CASSFSADTQYF. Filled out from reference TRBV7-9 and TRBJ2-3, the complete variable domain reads DTGVSQNPRHKITKRGQNVTFRCDPISEHNRLYWYRQTLGQGPEFLTYFQNEAQLEKSRLLSDRFSAERPKGSFSTLEIQRTEQGDSAMYLCASSFSADTQYFGPGTRLTVL.

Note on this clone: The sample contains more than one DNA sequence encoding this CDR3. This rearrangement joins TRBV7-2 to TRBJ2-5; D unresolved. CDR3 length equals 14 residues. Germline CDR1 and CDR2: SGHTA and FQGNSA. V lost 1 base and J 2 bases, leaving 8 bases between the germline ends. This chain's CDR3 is CASSLGRNQETQYF. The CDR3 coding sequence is TGTGCCAGCAGCTTAGGAAGAAATCAAGAGACCCAGTACTTC.

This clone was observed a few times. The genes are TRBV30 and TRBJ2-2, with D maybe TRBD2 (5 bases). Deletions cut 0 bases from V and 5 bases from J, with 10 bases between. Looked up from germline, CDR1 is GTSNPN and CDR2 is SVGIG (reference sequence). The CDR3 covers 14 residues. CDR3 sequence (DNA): TGTGCCTGGAGTGTACTAACGGGGACCGGGGAGCTGTTTTTT. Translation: CAWSVLTGTGELFF. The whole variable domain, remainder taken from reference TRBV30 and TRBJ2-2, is SQTIHQWPATLVQPVGSPLSLECTVEGTSNPNLYWYRQAAGRGLQLLFYSVGIGQISSEVPQNLSASRPQDRQFILSSKKLLLSDSGFYLCAWSVLTGTGELFFGEGSRLTVL.

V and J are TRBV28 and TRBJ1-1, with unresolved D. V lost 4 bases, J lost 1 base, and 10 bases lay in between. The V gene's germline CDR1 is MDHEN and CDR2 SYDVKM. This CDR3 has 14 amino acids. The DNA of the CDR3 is TGTGCCAGCAGTTCAGTTTCACCGAACACTGAAGCTTTCTTT. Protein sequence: CASSSVSPNTEAFF.

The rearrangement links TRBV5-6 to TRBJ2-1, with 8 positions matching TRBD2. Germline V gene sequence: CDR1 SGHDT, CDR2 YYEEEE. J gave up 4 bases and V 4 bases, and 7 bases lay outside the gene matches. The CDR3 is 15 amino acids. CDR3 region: CASSRGTRGYNEQFF. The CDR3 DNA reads TGTGCCAGCAGCCGAGGGACTAGGGGGTACAATGAGCAGTTCTTC.

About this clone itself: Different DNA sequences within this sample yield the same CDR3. The CDR3 reads CASSPGSVTYEQYF. DNA of the CDR3: TGTGCCAGCTCACCGGGAAGCGTTACCTACGAGCAGTACTTC. The chain couples TRBV18 to TRBJ2-5; D not resolved. The last part of the DNA fits TRBJ2-7 better; the J call may be wrong. This CDR3 spans 14 amino acids. In germline, CDR1 is KGHSH, CDR2 LQKENI.

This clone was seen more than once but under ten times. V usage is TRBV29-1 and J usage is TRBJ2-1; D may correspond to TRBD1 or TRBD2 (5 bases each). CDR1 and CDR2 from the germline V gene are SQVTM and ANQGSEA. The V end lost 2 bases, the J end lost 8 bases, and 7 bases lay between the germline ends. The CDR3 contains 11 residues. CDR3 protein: CSVESGHEQFF. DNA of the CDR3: TGCAGCGTTGAATCGGGACATGAGCAGTTCTTC.

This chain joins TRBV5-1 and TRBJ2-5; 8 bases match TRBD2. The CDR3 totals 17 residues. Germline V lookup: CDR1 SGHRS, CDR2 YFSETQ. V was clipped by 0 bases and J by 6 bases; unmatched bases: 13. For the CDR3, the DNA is TGCGCCAGCAGCTTGGAATACGTTTTACGGGAGGGCAAGACCCAGTACTTC. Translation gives CASSLEYVLREGKTQYF.

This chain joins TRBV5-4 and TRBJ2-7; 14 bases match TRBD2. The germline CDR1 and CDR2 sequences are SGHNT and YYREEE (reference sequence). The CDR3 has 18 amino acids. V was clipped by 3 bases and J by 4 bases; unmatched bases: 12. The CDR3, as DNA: TGTGCCAGCAGCTCTACCGGGACTAGCGGGAGTCCCGAGTACGAGCAGTACTTC. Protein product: CASSSTGTSGSPEYEQYF. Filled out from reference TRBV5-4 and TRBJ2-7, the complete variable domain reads ETGVTQSPTHLIKTRGQQVTLRCSSQSGHNTVSWYQQALGQGPQFIFQYYREEENGRGNFPPRFSGLQFPNYSSELNVNALELDDSALYLCASSSTGTSGSPEYEQYFGPGTRLTVT.

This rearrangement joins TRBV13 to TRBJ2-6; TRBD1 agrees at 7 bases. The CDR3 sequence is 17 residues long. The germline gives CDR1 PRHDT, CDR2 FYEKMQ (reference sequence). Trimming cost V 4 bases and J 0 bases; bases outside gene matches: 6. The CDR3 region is CASSSAYRGSGANVLTF. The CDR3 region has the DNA TGTGCCAGCAGCTCGGCCTACAGGGGCTCTGGGGCCAACGTCCTGACTTTC.

For the CDR3, the DNA is TGTGCCAGCAGTCCGGGACTAGCGGGAGCTTACGAGCAGTACTTC. Amino acid sequence: CASSPGLAGAYEQYF. J is TRBJ2-5 and V is TRBV6-6; TRBD2 matches 14 bases. The end of the DNA is better explained by TRBJ2-7, so the J call may be wrong. The CDR3 contains 15 residues. Germline-derived CDR1 and CDR2 are MNHNY and SVGAGI (reference sequence).

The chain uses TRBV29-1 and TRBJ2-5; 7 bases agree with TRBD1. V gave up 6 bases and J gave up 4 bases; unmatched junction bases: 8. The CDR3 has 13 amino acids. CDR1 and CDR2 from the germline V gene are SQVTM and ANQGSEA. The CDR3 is CSVTGAGVETQYF. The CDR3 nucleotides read TGCAGCGTAACAGGGGCGGGTGTAGAGACCCAGTACTTC.

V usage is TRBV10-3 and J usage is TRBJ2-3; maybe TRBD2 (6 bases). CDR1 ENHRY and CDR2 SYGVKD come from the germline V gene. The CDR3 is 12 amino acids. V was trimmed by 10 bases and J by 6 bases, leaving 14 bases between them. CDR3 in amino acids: CATSTGDDTQYF. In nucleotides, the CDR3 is TGTGCCACGAGTACGGGGGATGATACGCAGTATTTT.

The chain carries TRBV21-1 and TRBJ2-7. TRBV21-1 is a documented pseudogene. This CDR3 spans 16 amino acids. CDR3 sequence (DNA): TGTGCCAGCAGACCCGGGGCGAAAGGATTACTTTACGAGCAGTACTTC. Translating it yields CASRPGAKGLLYEQYF.

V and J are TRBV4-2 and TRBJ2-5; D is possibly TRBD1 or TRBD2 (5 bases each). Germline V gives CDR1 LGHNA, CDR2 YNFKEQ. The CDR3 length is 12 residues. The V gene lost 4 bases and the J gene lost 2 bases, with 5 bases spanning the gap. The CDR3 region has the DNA TGTGCCAGCAGCCGGGGGCAAGAGACCCAGTACTTC. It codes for CASSRGQETQYF.

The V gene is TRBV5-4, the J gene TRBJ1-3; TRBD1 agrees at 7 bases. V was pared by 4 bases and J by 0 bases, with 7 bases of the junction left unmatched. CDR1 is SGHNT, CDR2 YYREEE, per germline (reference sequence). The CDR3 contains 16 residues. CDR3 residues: CASSRTTGISGNTIYF. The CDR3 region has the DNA TGTGCCAGCAGCCGAACGACAGGGATCTCTGGAAACACCATATATTTT.